This entry lists 8 T cell receptor beta chains sequenced from one sample in a study of OX40 agonist ivuxolimab in advanced cancers. Using immunoSEQ multiplex PCR, the repertoire was profiled, and TCRdb retains in-frame clones only, with some absent. Altogether about 57,000 clones are present, nearly 85% being singletons, with the ten largest covering about 3.1%. The source material was CD4+ or CD8+ T cells sorted from blood, sampled in a trial of the OX40 agonist ivuxolimab. The receptors shown here come from an adult with an advanced solid tumor such as melanoma, head and neck, liver or kidney cancer.

In regard to this clone: The junction shows a germline mismatch at one end, possibly a read error. The V and J genes are TRBV11-1 and TRBJ2-7; perhaps TRBD1 as D (6 bases). Germline values: CDR1 SGHAT, CDR2 FQDESV (reference sequence). CDR3 length: 15 amino acids. The DNA for the CDR3 is TGTGCCAGCAGCTTTTCAACAGGGATCTCCCACGAGCAGTACTTC. This gives the protein CASSFSTGISHEQYF.

DNA of the CDR3: TGTGCCAGCAGTGAAGCCAGGAGCAATCAGCCCCAGCATTTT. It is translated as CASSEARSNQPQHF. The V and J genes are TRBV2 and TRBJ1-5; the D is unclear. Trimming took off 0 bases at V and 1 base at J, with 4 bases between the two ends. This CDR3 region has 14 residues. Germline V CDR1 and CDR2: SNHLY, FYNNEI.

The V gene is TRBV4-1, the J gene TRBJ1-1, with D hard to call. V lost 2 bases, J lost 6 bases, and 22 bases lay in between. The CDR3 sequence is 17 residues long. Germline V gives CDR1 MGHRA, CDR2 YSYEKL. The CDR3 loop is CASSQWSISAVGAEAFF. The CDR3 nucleotides read TGCGCCAGCAGCCAATGGTCAATTAGTGCAGTCGGCGCTGAAGCTTTCTTT.

The rearrangement uses TRBV6-1 and TRBJ1-5; maybe TRBD1 (6 bases). Trimming shortened V by 7 bases and J by 5 bases, and 15 bases separated the two germline ends. The germline V gene has CDR1 MNHNS and CDR2 SASEGT. This CDR3 has 14 residues. The CDR3 loop is CASNRVGGDQPQHF. The CDR3 DNA follows: TGTGCCAGCAACCGAGTAGGGGGGGATCAGCCCCAGCATTTT.

The V call is TRBV7-2, the J call TRBJ2-3; unclear D gene. V was shortened by 5 bases and J by 3 bases, with 6 bases between the two germline ends. Germline V gene data show CDR1 as SGHTA and CDR2 as FQGNSA. CDR3 size: 12 residues. The chain's CDR3 is CASSGRTDTQYF. As DNA, the CDR3 is TGTGCCAGCAGCGGACGAACAGATACGCAGTATTTT. Complete variable domain (other parts from reference TRBV7-2 and TRBJ2-3): GAGVSQSPSNKVTEKGKDVELRCDPISGHTALYWYRQSLGQGLEFLIYFQGNSAPDKSGLPSDRFSAERTGGSVSTLTIQRTQQEDSAVYLCASSGRTDTQYFGPGTRLTVL.

The chain has TRBV7-6 and TRBJ1-5; the match to TRBD1 covers 12 bases. V lost 5 bases, J lost 7 bases, and 15 bases stayed unmatched. Looked up from germline, CDR1 is SGHVS and CDR2 is FNYEAQ. This CDR3 has 18 residues. CDR3 sequence (DNA): TGTGCCAGCAGCCGCCTTTTAGGGGGACAGGGGGCAGGGCAGCCCCAGCATTTT. This gives the protein CASSRLLGGQGAGQPQHF.

The CDR3 loop is CATKQGHNYGYTF. Here the CDR3 DNA reads TGTGCCACCAAACAGGGGCATAACTATGGCTACACCTTC. V and J are TRBV15 and TRBJ1-2; 7 nucleotides match TRBD1. The CDR3 contains 13 residues. V lost 7 bases to trimming and J lost 1 base; unmatched junction nucleotides: 3. The germline CDR1 and CDR2 sequences are LNHNV and YYDKDF (reference sequence).

The chain recombines TRBV2 with TRBJ2-7; TRBD2 agrees at 12 bases. In germline, CDR1 is SNHLY, CDR2 FYNNEI. V lost 6 bases to trimming and J lost 7 bases; unmatched junction nucleotides: 4. The length of the CDR3 is 13 residues. The CDR3 loop is CASRPGLAGEQYF. DNA for the CDR3: TGTGCCAGCAGGCCCGGACTAGCGGGGGAGCAGTACTTC.